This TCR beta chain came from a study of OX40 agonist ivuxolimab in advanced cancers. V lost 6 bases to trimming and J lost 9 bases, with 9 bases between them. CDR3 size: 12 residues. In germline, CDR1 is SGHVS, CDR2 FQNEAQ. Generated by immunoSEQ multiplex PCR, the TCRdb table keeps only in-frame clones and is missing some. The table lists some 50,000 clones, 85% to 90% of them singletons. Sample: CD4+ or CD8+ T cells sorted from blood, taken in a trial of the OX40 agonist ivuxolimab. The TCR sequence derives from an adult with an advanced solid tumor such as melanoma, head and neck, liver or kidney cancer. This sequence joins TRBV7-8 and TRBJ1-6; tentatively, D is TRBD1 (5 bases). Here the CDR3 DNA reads TGTGCCAGCAGTCGGGACGGTTCACCCCTCCACTTT. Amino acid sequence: CASSRDGSPLHF.